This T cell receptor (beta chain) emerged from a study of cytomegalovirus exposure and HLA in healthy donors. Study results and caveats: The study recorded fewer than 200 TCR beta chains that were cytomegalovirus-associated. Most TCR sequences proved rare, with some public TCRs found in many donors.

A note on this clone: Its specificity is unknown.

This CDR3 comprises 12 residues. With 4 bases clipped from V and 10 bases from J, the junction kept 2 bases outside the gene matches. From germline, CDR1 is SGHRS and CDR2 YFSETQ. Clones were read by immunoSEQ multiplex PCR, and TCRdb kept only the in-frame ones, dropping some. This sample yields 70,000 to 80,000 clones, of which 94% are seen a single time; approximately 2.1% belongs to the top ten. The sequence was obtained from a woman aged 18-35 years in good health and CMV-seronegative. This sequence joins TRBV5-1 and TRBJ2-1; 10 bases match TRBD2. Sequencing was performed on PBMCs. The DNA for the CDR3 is TGCGCCAGCAGCATGACTAGCGGGGAGCAGTTCTTC. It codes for CASSMTSGEQFF.